These 29 T cell receptor beta chains came from one sample sequenced in a study of cytomegalovirus exposure and HLA in healthy donors. Method: immunoSEQ multiplex PCR; TCRdb's copy keeps in-frame clones and lacks some. This table has 150,000 to 200,000 clones, approximately 80% appearing once. The sequenced sample was PBMCs. The origin of the receptors is a man between 18 and 29 years old in good health and CMV-seropositive.

The chain has TRBV12-2 and TRBJ1-2. TRBV12-2 is given as a pseudogene. CDR3 length equals 17 residues. Here the CDR3 DNA reads TGTGCAAGTCGCTACCCCGAAGGCGGAGCCTCCAACTATGGCTACACCTTC. Amino acid sequence: CASRYPEGGASNYGYTF.

The rearrangement joins TRBV27 to TRBJ2-3, with 8 bases aligning to TRBD1. Unmatched junction bases numbered 1, after V lost 8 bases and J lost 0 bases. Germline values: CDR1 MNHEY, CDR2 SMNVEV (reference sequence). CDR3 length equals 13 residues. Here the CDR3 reads CASRTGSTDTQYF. The CDR3 DNA reads as TGTGCCAGCCGGACAGGGAGCACAGATACGCAGTATTTT.

The chain couples TRBV11-2 to TRBJ2-7, with a weak D call TRBD1 (6 bases). Germline loops: CDR1 SGHAT, CDR2 FQNNGV. The V gene lost 5 bases and the J gene lost 3 bases, with 14 bases spanning the gap. The CDR3 is 14 amino acids. The CDR3 region is CASSTPVTGYEQYF. CDR3 coding DNA: TGTGCCAGCAGCACACCCGTGACAGGCTACGAGCAGTACTTC.

CDR3 amino acids: CASSQGQPHPEAFF. The CDR3 DNA follows: TGTGCCAGCAGCCAGGGACAGCCTCACCCTGAAGCTTTCTTT. The rearrangement uses TRBV28 and TRBJ1-1; 7 nucleotides match TRBD1. CDR3 length: 14 amino acids. The J segment lost 6 bases and the V segment lost 6 bases, leaving 10 bases of the junction unmatched. CDR1 and CDR2 from the germline V gene are MDHEN and SYDVKM.

The rearrangement joins TRBV5-1 to TRBJ1-2; TRBD1 matches at 7 bases. Germline V gene sequence: CDR1 SGHRS, CDR2 YFSETQ. The CDR3 sequence is 15 residues long. The trim removed 5 bases at V and 0 bases at J, leaving 7 bases unmatched. CDR3 region: CASSGGQLANYGYTF. In nucleotides, the CDR3 is TGCGCCAGCAGTGGGGGACAGTTAGCTAACTATGGCTACACCTTC.

The V gene is TRBV6-4, the J gene TRBJ1-1; possible D gene TRBD1, 5 bases. The V gene lost 6 bases and the J gene lost 0 bases, with 17 bases spanning the gap. The CDR3 loop spans 16 amino acids. Germline V gene lookup returns CDR1 MRHNA and CDR2 SNTAGT. The CDR3 DNA reads TGTGCCAGCAGGGAGTACGGACAAAGCATGAACACTGAAGCTTTCTTT. Its translation: CASREYGQSMNTEAFF.

The chain carries TRBV7-3 and TRBJ2-1; 7 bases match TRBD1. The CDR3 length is 14 residues. The germline V gene encodes CDR1 SGHTA and CDR2 FQGTGA. Trimming removed 2 bases from V and 4 bases from J; junction bases left unmatched: 2. The DNA of the CDR3 is TGTGCCAGCAGCTTAGGGACAGAGTACAATGAGCAGTTCTTC. Its protein product is CASSLGTEYNEQFF.

The J gene is TRBJ1-4, the V gene TRBV5-6; D unclear. The CDR3 is 14 residues long. Germline V CDR1 and CDR2: SGHDT, YYEEEE. Trimming cost V 2 bases and J 3 bases, with 8 bases left between them. The DNA for the CDR3 is TGTGCCAGCAGCTTCGGGTCCTCTAATGAAAAACTGTTTTTT. Its protein product is CASSFGSSNEKLFF.

This clone was counted a few times. The chain joins TRBV5-1 to TRBJ2-2; 7 bases are shared with TRBD1. The CDR3 is made up of 14 amino acids. The V segment lost 10 bases and the J segment 1 base; nucleotides outside the gene matches: 7. The V gene's germline CDR1 is SGHRS and CDR2 YFSETQ. CDR3 loop: CAARQGMNTGELFF. In nucleotides, the CDR3 is TGCGCCGCTCGACAGGGAATGAACACCGGGGAGCTGTTTTTT.

The chain uses TRBV9 and TRBJ2-3, with D possibly matching TRBD2 (5 bases). V gave up 0 bases and J gave up 0 bases, with 11 bases separating them. The CDR3 is 16 residues long. Germline V CDR1 and CDR2: SGDLS, YYNGEE. CDR3 bases: TGTGCCAGCAGCGTAGATGCCGGGGTCAGCACAGATACGCAGTATTTT. This translates into CASSVDAGVSTDTQYF.

The chain links TRBV9 to TRBJ2-5; 11 nucleotides match TRBD1. The CDR3 spans 16 residues. V gave up 0 bases and J gave up 5 bases; unmatched junction bases: 6. Germline V gives CDR1 SGDLS, CDR2 YYNGEE. Written as DNA, the CDR3 is TGTGCCAGCAGCGTAGAGGACAGGGGGCCGTCGGAGACCCAGTACTTC. Residues: CASSVEDRGPSETQYF.

This sequence joins TRBV9 and TRBJ1-2; D ambiguous. The CDR3 runs to 14 residues. In germline, CDR1 is SGDLS, CDR2 YYNGEE. V gave up 0 bases and J gave up 1 base, with 7 bases separating them. The CDR3 sequence: CASSVETVNYGYTF. CDR3 nucleotide sequence: TGTGCCAGCAGCGTAGAAACGGTTAACTATGGCTACACCTTC.

In this sample, this clone turned up many times. The rearrangement uses TRBV15 and TRBJ1-5, with TRBD1 identical over 7 bases. Germline CDR1 and CDR2: LNHNV and YYDKDF (reference sequence). This CDR3 has 17 amino acids. J gave up 6 bases and V 3 bases, and 14 bases lay outside the gene matches. The DNA for the CDR3 is TGTGCCACCAGCAGGGAGGGGGCTACATCTCCTATTCAGCCCCAGCATTTT. Protein product: CATSREGATSPIQPQHF.

The chain is built from TRBV18 and TRBJ2-7, with D possibly TRBD1 on 5 matching bases. The CDR3 runs to 15 residues. CDR1 and CDR2 (germline): KGHSH, LQKENI. V shed 1 base and J shed 5 bases, with 15 bases lying between them. The chain's CDR3 is CASSPRSGQGNEQYF. Here the CDR3 DNA reads TGTGCCAGCTCACCACGCTCAGGGCAGGGCAACGAGCAGTACTTC.

This rearrangement joins TRBV5-5 to TRBJ2-5, with a tentative D call TRBD1 (6 bases). V lost 4 bases, J lost 2 bases, and 12 bases lay in between. Per the germline V gene, CDR1 is SGHKS and CDR2 is YYEKEE (reference sequence). The CDR3 length is 14 residues. The CDR3 reads CASSLWTEQETQYF. Here the CDR3 DNA reads TGTGCCAGCAGCCTGTGGACAGAGCAAGAGACCCAGTACTTC. Full variable domain (missing parts from reference TRBV5-5 and TRBJ2-5): DAGVTQSPTHLIKTRGQQVTLRCSPISGHKSVSWYQQVLGQGPQFIFQYYEKEERGRGNFPDRFSARQFPNYSSELNVNALLLGDSALYLCASSLWTEQETQYFGPGTRLLVL.

V is TRBV18 and J is TRBJ2-2; weak D call: TRBD2 (6 bases). The germline gives CDR1 KGHSH, CDR2 LQKENI. The CDR3 spans 15 residues. V dropped 3 bases and J dropped 7 bases, with 15 bases sitting between them. The CDR3 DNA is TGTGCCAGCTCACCCGGGACTCTCCTTCGCGGGGAGCTGTTTTTT. Translation gives CASSPGTLLRGELFF.

The chain has TRBV28 and TRBJ2-1; 12 bases map to TRBD2. This CDR3 has 16 residues. Germline values: CDR1 MDHEN, CDR2 SYDVKM. V lost 5 bases and J lost 7; bases outside the gene matches: 9. CDR3 sequence reads: CASSLLTSGSLNEQFF. The CDR3 nucleotides are TGTGCCAGCAGTCTTCTGACTAGCGGGAGTTTGAATGAGCAGTTCTTC.

This chain uses TRBV5-6 with TRBJ2-7; 10 bases are shared with TRBD2. The germline gives CDR1 SGHDT, CDR2 YYEEEE. Trimming removed 3 bases from V and 5 bases from J; junction bases left unmatched: 11. The CDR3 covers 16 residues. The CDR3, as DNA: TGTGCCAGCAGCTACACGGGAGCGGGAGGGCGTGACGAGCAGTACTTC. As protein: CASSYTGAGGRDEQYF.

This rearrangement joins TRBV6-6 to TRBJ1-2; possibly TRBD1 for D (5 bases). The ends were cut back, 6 bases at V and 2 bases at J, with 10 bases in the middle. This CDR3 spans 13 amino acids. Germline V CDR1 and CDR2: MNHNY, SVGAGI (reference sequence). The CDR3 reads CASRQGGNYGYTF. DNA for the CDR3: TGTGCCAGCAGGCAGGGAGGAAACTATGGCTACACCTTC.

V usage is TRBV7-2 and J usage is TRBJ2-6, with TRBD2 matching over 12 bases. The germline CDR1 and CDR2 sequences are SGHTA and FQGNSA. Germline trimming cut 5 bases from V and 0 bases from J; bases unmatched to any gene: 8. This CDR3 spans 19 amino acids. The CDR3 DNA reads TGTGCCAGCAGCCCGCGGACTAGCGGGATCGGCTCTGGGGCCAACGTCCTGACTTTC. Translation: CASSPRTSGIGSGANVLTF.

The chain links TRBV15 to TRBJ2-2, with 7 nucleotides matching TRBD2. CDR1 and CDR2 (germline): LNHNV, YYDKDF (reference sequence). The trim removed 1 base at V and 5 bases at J, leaving 7 bases unmatched. CDR3 size: 16 residues. The CDR3 spells CATSRGHGEGTGELFF. For the CDR3, the DNA is TGTGCCACCAGCAGAGGTCACGGGGAGGGGACCGGGGAGCTGTTTTTT.

The sample holds one count of this clone. CDR3 in amino acids: CASSLGASPSYEQYF. In DNA, the CDR3 is TGTGCCAGCAGCTTAGGGGCGAGTCCCTCCTACGAGCAGTACTTC. V and J are TRBV11-3 and TRBJ2-7; D not certain. Trimming shortened V by 1 base and J by 0 bases, and 10 bases separated the two germline ends. From germline, CDR1 is SGHNT and CDR2 YENEEA. The CDR3 sequence is 15 residues long.

J is TRBJ1-4 and V is TRBV27; unclear D gene. Germline loops: CDR1 MNHEY, CDR2 SMNVEV (reference sequence). This CDR3 is 13 amino acids long. The V end was cut by 2 bases, the J end by 6 bases, with 7 bases between. This chain's CDR3 is CASSLGPYEKLFF. Here the CDR3 DNA reads TGTGCCAGCAGTTTAGGGCCCTATGAAAAACTGTTTTTT.

This clone was counted a few times. This sequence joins TRBV29-1 and TRBJ2-7, with D tentatively TRBD1 (6 bases). Germline CDR1 SQVTM, CDR2 ANQGSEA. The germline V and J ends were trimmed by 6 bases and 0 bases, with 9 bases remaining between them. This CDR3 has 12 amino acids. The CDR3 loop reads CSVRGSSYEQYF. In DNA, the CDR3 is TGCAGCGTCAGGGGTAGCTCCTACGAGCAGTACTTC.

The rearrangement joins TRBV29-1 to TRBJ1-2; 7 positions agree with TRBD1. V trimming: 5 bases; J trimming: 3 bases; junction bases outside the gene matches: 9. The length of the CDR3 is 14 residues. CDR1 is SQVTM, CDR2 ANQGSEA, per germline. CDR3 loop: CSVITGEWDYGYTF. The CDR3 DNA reads TGCAGCGTTATCACAGGGGAATGGGACTATGGCTACACCTTC.

The chain carries TRBV4-2 and TRBJ2-5, with 7 bases fitting TRBD2. The length of the CDR3 is 15 residues. V was clipped by 1 base and J by 2 bases; unmatched bases: 4. CDR1 is LGHNA, CDR2 YNFKEQ, per germline. As DNA, the CDR3 is TGTGCCAGCAGCCAAGGACTAGCAGGGCAAGAGACCCAGTACTTC. It encodes CASSQGLAGQETQYF.

The chain uses TRBV6-5 and TRBJ1-1, with D uncertain. Trimming stripped 1 base from V and 7 bases from J, with 7 bases between. This CDR3 spans 12 amino acids. The germline gives CDR1 MNHEY, CDR2 SVGAGI. The DNA for the CDR3 is TGTGCCAGCAGTTACTATTCCGGTGAAGCTTTCTTT. This gives the protein CASSYYSGEAFF.

The gene calls are TRBV28 and TRBJ2-5; 8 bases are a match to TRBD2. V was clipped by 6 bases and J by 7 bases; unmatched bases: 7. CDR3 size: 13 residues. CDR1 and CDR2 (germline): MDHEN, SYDVKM. CDR3 region: CASRLLAGGTQYF. CDR3 sequence (DNA): TGTGCCAGCAGGCTTCTGGCGGGAGGGACCCAGTACTTC.

This chain connects TRBV15 to TRBJ2-5; TRBD1 aligns across 12 bases. The junction had 6 bases not matched to a gene; V was cut back by 3 bases and J by 7 bases. This CDR3 has 15 amino acids. Germline values: CDR1 LNHNV, CDR2 YYDKDF (reference sequence). The CDR3 loop reads CATSREGQGAGTQYF. The CDR3 bases are TGTGCCACCAGCAGGGAGGGACAGGGGGCAGGGACCCAGTACTTC.